Presented here are 23 T cell receptor beta chains from one specimen sequenced in a study of blood T cell repertoires in COVID-19 (dated by TCRdb to 2020 to 2021). The library was prepared using the immunoSEQ multiplex PCR assay. TCRdb stores this immuneACCESS table with in-frame sequences only. Part of the clones is absent; in the studies checked, under half of the shortfall reflects unresolved V genes, and no reason is known for the rest. The sample table contains approximately 460,000 clones; only one count was recorded for 89% of them. The top ten clonotypes cover 0.8% to 0.9% of the sample. The sequencing sample was made of peripheral blood. These receptors originate from a young man with COVID-19, enrolled during active disease.

This chain uses TRBV5-6 with TRBJ1-4; the D is unclear. This CDR3 contains 13 residues. Germline CDR1 reads SGHDT; CDR2 reads YYEEEE. V gave up 4 bases and J gave up 7 bases, with 11 bases separating them. CDR3 DNA: TGTGCCAGCAGCCCTGAGGGAAGTGAAAAACTGTTTTTT. This codes for CASSPEGSEKLFF. The whole variable domain, remainder taken from reference TRBV5-6 and TRBJ1-4, is DAGVTQSPTHLIKTRGQQVTLRCSPKSGHDTVSWYQQALGQGPQFIFQYYEEEERQRGNFPDRFSGHQFPNYSSELNVNALLLGDSALYLCASSPEGSEKLFFGSGTQLSVL.

This clone was recorded only once. J is TRBJ2-2 and V is TRBV7-9; the D gene is possibly TRBD1 (6 bases). The V end was cut by 5 bases, the J end by 2 bases, with 9 bases between. The CDR3 covers 14 residues. Germline V gene sequence: CDR1 SEHNR, CDR2 FQNEAQ (reference sequence). CDR3 nucleotides: TGTGCCAGCAGCCCCGGGACAAACACCGGGGAGCTGTTTTTT. Its translation: CASSPGTNTGELFF.

V usage is TRBV4-2 and J usage is TRBJ2-7; 8 bases agree with TRBD2. The CDR3 loop spans 18 amino acids. CDR1 LGHNA and CDR2 YNFKEQ come from the germline V gene. Trimming removed 0 bases from V and 4 bases from J; junction bases left unmatched: 14. The DNA for the CDR3 is TGTGCCAGCAGCCAAGAAGCCAGCGGGAGTTCATTGACGTACGAGCAGTACTTC. It encodes CASSQEASGSSLTYEQYF.

This sequence joins TRBV4-1 and TRBJ1-1; TRBD1 aligns across 9 bases. The trim removed 7 bases at V and 1 base at J, leaving 7 bases unmatched. This CDR3 comprises 15 residues. The germline CDR1 and CDR2 sequences are MGHRA and YSYEKL. CDR3 loop: CASTSRQGGNTEAFF. The CDR3 DNA is TGCGCCAGCACCTCAAGACAGGGGGGGAACACTGAAGCTTTCTTT.

This clone occurred a few times. CDR3 region: CASSLMAGMYF. DNA of the CDR3: TGTGCCAGCAGCTTGATGGCAGGGATGTACTTC. The chain couples TRBV5-8 to TRBJ2-7, with a tentative D call TRBD1 (5 bases). Trimming took off 1 base at V and 12 bases at J, with 11 bases between the two ends. Germline-derived CDR1 and CDR2 are SGHTS and YDEGEE. The CDR3 loop spans 11 amino acids.

The chain combines TRBV6-5 with TRBJ2-2; 9 bases are shared with TRBD1. Germline V CDR1 and CDR2: MNHEY, SVGAGI. V shed 5 bases, J shed 6 bases, and the junction held 4 bases outside the gene matches. The CDR3 covers 14 residues. This chain's CDR3 is CASSRDRAAGELFF. CDR3 DNA sequence: TGTGCCAGCAGTAGGGACAGGGCGGCCGGGGAGCTGTTTTTT.

The chain combines TRBV4-2 with TRBJ1-2, with a possible D match to TRBD1 (5 bases). Germline V gene lookup returns CDR1 LGHNA and CDR2 YNFKEQ. Deletions cut 0 bases from V and 10 bases from J, with 18 bases between. The CDR3 sequence is 15 residues long. CDR3 protein: CASSQDHTGTEDYTF. The CDR3 DNA reads as TGTGCCAGCAGCCAAGATCACACAGGCACAGAGGACTACACCTTC.

Only one count was recorded for this clone. The chain carries TRBV27 and TRBJ2-5, with D maybe TRBD2 (5 bases). The germline CDR1 and CDR2 sequences are MNHEY and SMNVEV (reference sequence). V was pared by 4 bases and J by 4 bases, with 10 bases between. The length of the CDR3 is 13 residues. CDR3 sequence reads: CASSSDFGETQYF. In DNA, the CDR3 is TGTGCCAGCAGTTCGGACTTTGGAGAGACCCAGTACTTC.

This chain joins TRBV6-6 and TRBJ1-3; 8 nucleotides agree with TRBD1. The CDR3 has 15 residues. Germline CDR1 reads MNHNY; CDR2 reads SVGAGI (reference sequence). Trimming took 5 bases from V and 4 from J; bases not matched to a gene: 7. CDR3 sequence: CASSNPRDRGNTIYF. CDR3 in DNA: TGTGCCAGCAGTAACCCCCGGGACAGGGGAAACACCATATATTTT.

Turning to this clone: Other nucleotide sequences in the sample specify the same CDR3. The rearrangement uses TRBV18 and TRBJ2-7; 10 nucleotides agree with TRBD1. V was pared by 3 bases and J by 4 bases, with 3 bases of the junction left unmatched. The germline V gene encodes CDR1 KGHSH and CDR2 LQKENI. The CDR3 is 14 residues long. CDR3 in amino acids: CASSPGGQGYEQYF. CDR3 nucleotides: TGTGCCAGCTCACCTGGGGGACAGGGGTACGAGCAGTACTTC. Looking up the rest from reference TRBV18 and TRBJ2-7 gives the full variable domain: NAGVMQNPRHLVRRRGQEARLRCSPMKGHSHVYWYRQLPEEGLKFMVYLQKENIIDESGMPKERFSAEFPKEGPSILRIQQVVRGDSAAYFCASSPGGQGYEQYFGPGTRLTVT.

The chain employs TRBV4-1 and TRBJ2-3, with D uncertain. Germline V lookup: CDR1 MGHRA, CDR2 YSYEKL. Deletions cut 2 bases from V and 0 bases from J, with 12 bases between. The CDR3 spans 16 residues. This CDR3 is CASSQFQIASTDTQYF. CDR3 sequence (DNA): TGCGCCAGCAGCCAATTCCAGATAGCTAGCACAGATACGCAGTATTTT.

The DNA for the CDR3 is TGTGCCTGGAGCCGGCAGGACAATCAGCCCCAGCATTTT. Residues: CAWSRQDNQPQHF. The chain employs TRBV30 and TRBJ1-5; the D is unclear. Germline V CDR1 and CDR2: GTSNPN, SVGIG (reference sequence). The V end lost 3 bases, the J end lost 3 bases, and 9 bases lay between the germline ends. The CDR3 extends over 13 amino acids.

The CDR3 DNA is TGTGCCAGCAGTTTTGGCGGGGGGTTGAACACCGGGGAGCTGTTTTTT. Amino acid sequence: CASSFGGGLNTGELFF. This rearrangement joins TRBV27 to TRBJ2-2, with 8 nucleotides matching TRBD2. The length of the CDR3 is 16 residues. Germline assignment: CDR1 MNHEY and CDR2 SMNVEV (reference sequence). Losses at the gene ends were 3 bases for V and 1 base for J; bases not matched to a gene: 4.

The chain uses TRBV3-1 (or the pseudogene TRBV3-2) and TRBJ2-7, with 11 bases that match TRBD2. J lost 3 bases, V lost 1 base, and 5 bases had no gene match. The CDR3 spans 16 residues. Germline CDR1 and CDR2: LGHDT and YNNKEL (reference sequence). The CDR3 is CASSQGRGTSGYEQYF. The CDR3, as DNA: TGTGCCAGCAGCCAAGGGCGCGGGACTAGCGGCTACGAGCAGTACTTC.

For this clone: Other DNA sequences in this specimen translate into the identical CDR3. The chain combines TRBV15 with TRBJ2-1, with 7 bases fitting TRBD2. The J segment lost 3 bases and the V segment lost 1 base, leaving 3 bases of the junction unmatched. The CDR3 extends over 15 amino acids. Germline values: CDR1 LNHNV, CDR2 YYDKDF (reference sequence). The CDR3 coding sequence is TGTGCCACCAGCAGAGCTAGCGGAGGCTACAATGAGCAGTTCTTC. It codes for CATSRASGGYNEQFF.

The rearrangement links TRBV11-2 to TRBJ1-4; TRBD1 matches 9 bases. This CDR3 spans 16 amino acids. Germline CDR1 SGHAT, CDR2 FQNNGV. Trimming removed 5 bases from V and 7 bases from J; junction bases left unmatched: 11. CDR3 residues: CASSRGSGTGREKLFF. CDR3 nucleotides: TGTGCCAGCAGCCGAGGGTCCGGGACAGGGCGTGAAAAACTGTTTTTT.

J is TRBJ2-7 and V is TRBV21-1; TRBD2 is taken as the D call from the table, unchecked against the DNA. TRBV21-1 constitutes a pseudogene. This CDR3 region has 19 residues. This CDR3 is CASSKHKTGLVAGGYEQYF. Here the CDR3 DNA reads TGTGCCAGCAGCAAACATAAGACGGGGTTGGTAGCGGGAGGTTACGAGCAGTACTTC.

This chain connects TRBV7-3 to TRBJ2-2; D is perhaps TRBD2 (5 bases). The CDR3 totals 13 residues. CDR1 is SGHTA and CDR2 is FQGTGA in the germline V gene. Trimming shortened V by 5 bases and J by 6 bases, and 10 bases separated the two germline ends. CDR3 loop: CASSIGGAGELFF. The CDR3 nucleotides are TGTGCCAGCAGCATTGGAGGAGCCGGGGAGCTGTTTTTT. Drawing the rest from reference TRBV7-3 and TRBJ2-2, the complete variable domain is GAGVSQTPSNKVTEKGKYVELRCDPISGHTALYWYRQSLGQGPEFLIYFQGTGAADDSGLPNDRFFAVRPEGSVSTLKIQRTERGDSAVYLCASSIGGAGELFFGEGSRLTVL.

The chain combines TRBV11-3 with TRBJ2-1; 8 bases are a match to TRBD1. Unmatched junction bases numbered 4, after V lost 6 bases and J lost 0 bases. The CDR3 sequence is 15 residues long. Per germline, CDR1 SGHNT and CDR2 YENEEA. The CDR3 region has the DNA TGTGCCAGCAGTCTTACAGGGGGCTCCTACAATGAGCAGTTCTTC. It translates to CASSLTGGSYNEQFF.

The chain couples TRBV4-2 to TRBJ2-3, with D perhaps matching TRBD2 (6 bases). Between the trimmed V and J ends, which lost 4 bases and 3 bases, there was a span of 23 bases. Germline assignment: CDR1 LGHNA and CDR2 YNFKEQ. The CDR3 covers 18 residues. CDR3 sequence (DNA): TGTGCCAGCAGCCCGCGGGCAGGCAGGGAGGTGCGGACAGATACGCAGTATTTT. It codes for CASSPRAGREVRTDTQYF.

This clone was found once. This chain uses TRBV19 with TRBJ2-3; 12 bases are shared with TRBD2. This CDR3 has 15 residues. V was pared by 7 bases and J by 5 bases, with 7 bases of the junction left unmatched. The germline gives CDR1 LNHDA, CDR2 SQIVND (reference sequence). The CDR3 DNA sequence: TGTGCCAGTATGGCTAGCGGGAGGGCCAAAGATACGCAGTATTTT. This sequence encodes CASMASGRAKDTQYF.

V usage is TRBV11-2 and J usage is TRBJ2-1; D is unclear. V lost 0 bases and J lost 4, with 10 bases in between. The germline V gene encodes CDR1 SGHAT and CDR2 FQNNGV. The length of the CDR3 is 15 residues. The CDR3 region is CASSLDVTEYNEQFF. As DNA, the CDR3 is TGTGCCAGCAGCTTAGATGTAACGGAGTACAATGAGCAGTTCTTC.

This sequence joins TRBV30 and TRBJ1-4; D not resolved. The CDR3 length is 12 residues. Germline assignment: CDR1 GTSNPN and CDR2 SVGIG (reference sequence). Trimming left V 5 bases short and J 0 bases short, with 4 bases between. For the CDR3, the DNA is TGTGCCTGGGCTGCAACTAATGAAAAACTGTTTTTT. Translating it yields CAWAATNEKLFF.